Listed below are T cell receptor beta chains from one sample, sequenced in a study of Ad26.COV2.S vaccination and SARS-CoV-2 variants. Profiled with immunoSEQ multiplex PCR; TCRdb holds only in-frame clones, not every one. This table has hundreds of thousands of clones, around 92% appearing once. The specimen comprised peripheral blood, sampled in a trial of Ad26.COV2.S vaccine versus placebo. The receptors were gathered from a person aged 18 to 59 who received the Ad26.COV2.S COVID-19 vaccine or a placebo. Both conserved end residues are trimmed from each CDR3.

J gene	V gene	CDR3 protein
TRBJ1-2	TRBV27	ASSPGDYGYT
TRBJ1-1	TRBV10-3	AISGRQGADTEAF
TRBJ1-2	TRBV5-1	ASSLDREVQGYT
TRBJ2-3	TRBV24-1	ATSDFGGQGGTDTQY
TRBJ1-1	TRBV2	ASSERGPGGVDEAF
TRBJ2-1	TRBV27	ASSFSGSASSYNEQF
TRBJ1-4	TRBV3-1/TRBV3-2	ASRTSNEKLF
TRBJ2-2	TRBV30	AWTGQISLSGTGELF
TRBJ2-1	TRBV27	ASSPRTGGSVEQF
TRBJ1-2	TRBV27	ASSLSTGYGYT
TRBJ2-2	TRBV30	AWSVVGELF
TRBJ2-7	TRBV9	ASSVGQGRAYEQY
TRBJ2-1	TRBV3-1/TRBV3-2	ASRLAGAGYNEQF
TRBJ2-7	TRBV5-1	ASKAAYEQY
TRBJ2-5	TRBV10-1	ASSGGPETQY